The sequence of this TCR beta chain was determined in a study of blood T cell repertoires in COVID-19. The Seattle patients, enrolled during active infection, were followed longitudinally. On this clone: Additional DNA sequences in this sample encode the identical CDR3.

The repertoire was sequenced with immunoSEQ multiplex PCR; TCRdb's copy has only in-frame clones and lacks some. The sample has about 250,000 clones, roughly 88% seen once. This clonotype originated in a woman in her twenties or thirties with COVID-19, enrolled during active disease. Sequences were obtained from peripheral blood.

The CDR3 DNA is TGTGCCAGCAGCCTCGGGAGGAACACAGATACGCAGTATTTT. Amino acids: CASSLGRNTDTQYF. The V call is TRBV7-2, the J call TRBJ2-3; 7 nucleotides match TRBD2. The CDR3 length is 14 residues. Germline V gene data show CDR1 as SGHTA and CDR2 as FQGNSA. The ends lost 5 bases at V and 2 bases at J; junction bases unmatched: 4.